The 7 T cell receptor beta chains reported below all come from one sample, sequenced in a study of CD8 T cells in ankylosing spondylitis. A single record per CDR3 protein comes from TCRdb applying MiXCR to the 5' RACE reads. In the table there are hundreds of thousands of distinct CDR3 sequences, 8% to 11% of which are singletons. Sequenced material: blood, either unsorted or a sorted T cell fraction (not recorded which). The receptors shown here come from a male donor with ankylosing spondylitis or in good health (not recorded which).

There are a few counts of this clonotype. The genes are TRBV3-1 and TRBJ2-5; D unclear. Trimming took off 1 base at V and 0 bases at J, with 6 bases between the two ends. Germline V gene sequence: CDR1 LGHDT, CDR2 YNNKEL (reference sequence). This CDR3 contains 14 residues. The CDR3 spells CASSQGANQETQYF. The CDR3 nucleotides are TGTGCCAGCAGCCAAGGGGCTAACCAAGAGACCCAGTACTTC.

Many counts were recorded for this clonotype. V is TRBV29-1 and J is TRBJ1-1, with D possibly TRBD1 on 5 matching bases. CDR1 and CDR2 from the germline V gene are SQVTM and ANQGSEA. Trimming took 0 bases from V and 5 from J, leaving 10 bases between them. CDR3 size: 13 residues. CDR3 amino acids: CSVEEPRGTEAFF. The CDR3 DNA follows: TGCAGCGTTGAAGAGCCCCGGGGGACTGAAGCTTTCTTT.

This clonotype occurred many times. The chain carries TRBV2 and TRBJ2-3; unclear D gene. The CDR3 sequence is 12 residues long. V was clipped by 6 bases and J by 10 bases, with 14 bases between them. The germline gives CDR1 SNHLY, CDR2 FYNNEI. The CDR3 region is CASRPDAVAQYF. CDR3 nucleotide sequence: TGTGCCAGCAGGCCTGACGCTGTTGCGCAGTATTTT.

This clonotype was observed many times. The chain recombines TRBV24-1 with TRBJ2-3; D is possibly TRBD1 (6 bases). Germline CDR1 reads KGHDR; CDR2 reads SFDVKD. V lost 5 bases, J lost 5 bases, and 13 bases lay in between. CDR3 length equals 14 residues. CDR3 bases: TGTGCCACCAGTGCCTGGGGGACAAAAGATACGCAGTATTTT. This codes for CATSAWGTKDTQYF.

The chain combines TRBV12-3 or TRBV12-4 with TRBJ2-7; D is perhaps TRBD2 (5 bases). Trimming removed 6 bases at V and 1 base at J, with 13 bases between. This CDR3 is 14 amino acids long. Here the CDR3 reads CASRRVGGSYEQYF. CDR3 coding DNA: TGTGCCAGCAGGCGGGTTGGCGGTTCCTACGAGCAGTACTTC.

This clonotype has at least ten counts. The chain combines TRBV28 with TRBJ2-2, with D perhaps assigned TRBD1 or TRBD2 (6 bases each). V was shortened by 8 bases and J by 2 bases, with 15 bases between the two germline ends. From germline, CDR1 is MDHEN and CDR2 SYDVKM. CDR3 length equals 15 residues. The CDR3 DNA sequence: TGTGCCAGCCGAGGGGGGACCGTCAACACCGGGGAGCTGTTTTTT. It yields the protein CASRGGTVNTGELFF.

This clonotype was seen ten or more times. The chain couples TRBV7-3 to TRBJ2-1; possibly TRBD1 or TRBD2 for D (5 bases each). The V and J ends lost 2 bases and 4 bases respectively, with 12 bases between them. The CDR3 is 15 amino acids. The germline CDR1 and CDR2 sequences are SGHTA and FQGTGA. CDR3 loop: CASSLFGGGYNEQFF. CDR3 DNA sequence: TGTGCCAGCAGCTTATTCGGTGGGGGATACAATGAGCAGTTCTTC.